Below, one TCR beta chain is given with its context. Antigen: not known. The data derive from a study of T cell responses to AZD1222 COVID-19 vaccine. Study-wide results and limits: Elevations in Spike-specific TCR breadth and depth followed administration of two AZD1222 doses. Females made up more of the donors, who were largely white British, and clonal diversity may have come out too low.

Profiling relied on immunoSEQ multiplex PCR, and the TCRdb table lists in-frame clones only, not all of them. The profile shows approximately 190,000 clones, 85% to 95% of them singletons. This CDR3 spans 19 amino acids. This chain joins TRBV12-1 and TRBJ1-5. TRBV12-1 is listed as a pseudogene. This receptor was taken from an adult in good health. The specimen was peripheral blood, collected on day 0 of AZD1222 vaccination. CDR3 nucleotides: TGTGCCAGCAGCTTTGCGGGTAGGCCCGGGTTCGGGATCAATCAGCTCCAGCATTTT. Residues: CASSFAGRPGFGINQLQHF.